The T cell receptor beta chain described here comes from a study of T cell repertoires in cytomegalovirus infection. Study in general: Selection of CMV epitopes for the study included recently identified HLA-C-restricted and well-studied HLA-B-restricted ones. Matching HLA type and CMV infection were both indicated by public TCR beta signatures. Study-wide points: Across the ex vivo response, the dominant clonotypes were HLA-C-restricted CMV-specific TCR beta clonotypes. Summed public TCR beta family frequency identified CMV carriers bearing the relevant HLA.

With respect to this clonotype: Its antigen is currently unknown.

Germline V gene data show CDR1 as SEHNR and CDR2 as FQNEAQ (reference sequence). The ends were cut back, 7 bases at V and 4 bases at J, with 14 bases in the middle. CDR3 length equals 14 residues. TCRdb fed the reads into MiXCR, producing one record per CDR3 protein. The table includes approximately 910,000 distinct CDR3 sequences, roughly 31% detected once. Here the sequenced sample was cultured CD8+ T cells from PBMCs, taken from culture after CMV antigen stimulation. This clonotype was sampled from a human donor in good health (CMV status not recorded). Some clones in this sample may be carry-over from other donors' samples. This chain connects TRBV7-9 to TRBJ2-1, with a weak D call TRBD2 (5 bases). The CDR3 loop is CASTYSDFYNEQFF. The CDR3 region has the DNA TGTGCCAGCACATACTCGGACTTTTACAATGAGCAGTTCTTC.